The clone carrying this TCR beta chain was seen many times. This sample was taken from a study of T cells in Graves' hyperthyroidism and ophthalmopathy. The authors obtained PBMCs from around 10 ml of fresh peripheral blood. TCR beta CDR3 sequences were amplified from RNA transcripts. Researchers ran a first-round RT-PCR on the TCR CDR3 using the HTBI primer set. MiXCR, applied by TCRdb to the multiplex PCR reads, yields one record per CDR3 protein. The data show fewer than 550,000 distinct CDR3 sequences, with more than 15% seen just once and around 14% held by the top ten. The germline V gene has CDR1 SGHVS and CDR2 FNYEAQ. The CDR3 is 15 residues long. With 10 bases clipped from V and 2 bases from J, the junction kept 8 bases outside the gene matches.

Source material: blood. V usage is TRBV7-6 and J usage is TRBJ2-3, with 11 positions matching TRBD2. This clonotype was obtained from a woman aged 18-35 years with Graves' hyperthyroidism. The CDR3 bases are TGTGCCACCCGGGGACTAGCGGAGAACACAGATACGCAGTATTTT. Protein: CATRGLAENTDTQYF.